This TCR beta chain was found in a study of shared clonotypes between healthy human individuals. The data were produced by immunoSEQ multiplex PCR, yet TCRdb's version contains in-frame clones alone and is incomplete. Of roughly 1,600,000 clones listed, about 98.5% were seen once; the top ten hold approximately 0.4%. The CDR3 covers 17 residues. V lost 4 bases and J 3 bases, leaving 16 bases between the germline ends. The V gene's germline CDR1 is SGHVS and CDR2 FQNEAQ. The chain has TRBV7-8 and TRBJ2-6; either TRBD1 or TRBD2 may supply D (5 bases each). The clonotype comes from a man aged 25 to 40 in good health. Specimen: naive CD4+ T cells sorted from blood. Subset meaning: CD45RA+ positively selected. The CDR3 nucleotides are TGTGCCAGCAGCTCTCGTTTTGGGGCGGGTGGGGCCAACGTCCTGACTTTC. Amino acid sequence: CASSSRFGAGGANVLTF.